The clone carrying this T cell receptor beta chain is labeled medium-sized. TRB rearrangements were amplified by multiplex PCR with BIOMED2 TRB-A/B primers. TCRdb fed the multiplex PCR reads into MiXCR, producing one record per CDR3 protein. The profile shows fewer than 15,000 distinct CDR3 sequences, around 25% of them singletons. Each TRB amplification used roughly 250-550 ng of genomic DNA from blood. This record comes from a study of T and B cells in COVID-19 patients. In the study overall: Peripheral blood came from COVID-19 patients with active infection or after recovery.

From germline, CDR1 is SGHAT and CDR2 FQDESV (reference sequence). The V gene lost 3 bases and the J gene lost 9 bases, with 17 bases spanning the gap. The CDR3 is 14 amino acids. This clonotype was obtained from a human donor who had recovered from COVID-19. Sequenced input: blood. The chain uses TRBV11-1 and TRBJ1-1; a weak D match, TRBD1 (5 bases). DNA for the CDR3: TGTGCCAGCAGCTTTTCGTGGCAGGGAACAAAAGCTTTCTTT. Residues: CASSFSWQGTKAFF.